This is a list of T cell receptor beta chains from one sample in a study of cytomegalovirus exposure and HLA in healthy donors. Data came from immunoSEQ multiplex PCR; TCRdb stores just in-frame clones and leaves some out. The sample has under 200,000 clones, approximately 77% seen once; the top ten hold roughly 2%. The sequenced material came from PBMCs. Receptor source: a man over 45 in good health and CMV-seropositive. CDR3s include the opening cysteine and the closing phenylalanine or tryptophan.

cdr3_length	v_call	j_call	cdr3_aa
16	TRBV11-1	TRBJ2-3	CASSMGLAGGTDTQYF
9	TRBV6-1	TRBJ2-7	CASSEARYF
15	TRBV7-9	TRBJ1-3	CASSRTGPPGNTIYF
13	TRBV28	-	CASRRQGLDEQYF
10	TRBV20-1	TRBJ1-3	CSAHGQGLYF
15	TRBV6-5	TRBJ2-7	CASSSPWTATYEQYF
14	TRBV27	TRBJ1-1	CASTSGITNTEAFF
15	TRBV6-1	TRBJ2-3	CASSERRGTTDTQYF
14	TRBV30	TRBJ1-3	CAWSRGISGNTIYF
11	TRBV7-9	TRBJ2-1	CARGTDNEQFF
16	TRBV7-2	TRBJ2-5	CASTEAFSGAQETQYF
15	TRBV11-2	TRBJ1-2	CASSPRTFSNYGYTF
14	TRBV9	TRBJ1-5	CASSVAGINQPQHF
15	TRBV10-2	TRBJ2-1	CASSRGQGTYNEQFF
12	TRBV6-5	TRBJ2-2	CASSQGAGELFF
15	TRBV27	TRBJ1-5	CARAQGWERNQPQHF
17	TRBV11-2	TRBJ2-3	CASSQGLAGGNTDTQYF
12	TRBV19	TRBJ2-7	CASSVRGGEQYF
14	TRBV5-1	TRBJ1-4	CASKRQGVSEKLFF
15	TRBV14	TRBJ1-4	CASSPQTDFNEKLFF
16	TRBV11-1	TRBJ1-1	CASSLGQVVLSTEAFF
14	TRBV10-1	TRBJ1-2	CASSPTREVYGYTF
17	TRBV9	TRBJ2-5	CASSVAPTGGYQETQYF
14	TRBV6-6	TRBJ1-6	CASSLDRNNSPLHF
15	TRBV7-9	TRBJ2-5	CASTRGGGAQETQYF
12	TRBV19	TRBJ1-1	CASSLTRTEAFF
14	TRBV28	TRBJ1-1	CASRSTGFDTEAFF
16	TRBV5-5	TRBJ2-2	CASSLLAGAYTGELFF
13	TRBV7-2	TRBJ2-7	CASSFGRTYEQYF
15	TRBV25-1	TRBJ1-1	CASSEMDSRKTEAFF
15	TRBV5-1	TRBJ1-4	CASSPEGQLNEKLFF
15	TRBV18	TRBJ2-7	CASATLRDSTYEQYF
13	TRBV7-3	TRBJ1-2	CASSSLPGFGYTF
17	TRBV5-4	TRBJ2-1	CASSPSDRPGPYNEQFF
14	TRBV19	TRBJ2-3	CASSIGLGTDTQYF
14	TRBV5-4	TRBJ1-1	CASSSGTLYTEAFF
16	TRBV7-8	-	CASSLARAGGYYEQYF
14	TRBV5-4	TRBJ1-2	CASSSQGVRGGYTF
18	TRBV21-1	TRBJ2-5	CASSISMSCGDYQETQYF
13	TRBV10-1	TRBJ1-2	CASSDGGNYGYTF
12	TRBV4-2	TRBJ2-1	CASSHRGNEQFF
15	TRBV6-5	TRBJ2-3	CASYSSGGAPDTQYF
19	TRBV19	TRBJ2-4	CASSPGRETGYAAKNIQYF
15	TRBV5-8	TRBJ2-3	CASSRASTGTDTQYF
14	TRBV5-5	TRBJ1-2	CASSPAVTRRGYTF
13	TRBV9	TRBJ1-1	CASSVQGNTEAFF
16	TRBV7-2	TRBJ1-1	CASSLEPGMLNTEAFF
14	TRBV2	TRBJ1-1	CASSAGTGSVEAFF
13	TRBV19	TRBJ1-1	CASSISGNTEAFF
16	TRBV10-3	TRBJ1-2	CAISEASGTGGYGYTF
13	TRBV30	TRBJ1-1	CAWSAQKFTEAFF
15	TRBV19	TRBJ1-1	CASSIEAFRNTEAFF
14	TRBV5-1	TRBJ1-2	CASSLGSGLYGYTF
16	TRBV19	TRBJ2-2	CASSIRGGGAAGELFF